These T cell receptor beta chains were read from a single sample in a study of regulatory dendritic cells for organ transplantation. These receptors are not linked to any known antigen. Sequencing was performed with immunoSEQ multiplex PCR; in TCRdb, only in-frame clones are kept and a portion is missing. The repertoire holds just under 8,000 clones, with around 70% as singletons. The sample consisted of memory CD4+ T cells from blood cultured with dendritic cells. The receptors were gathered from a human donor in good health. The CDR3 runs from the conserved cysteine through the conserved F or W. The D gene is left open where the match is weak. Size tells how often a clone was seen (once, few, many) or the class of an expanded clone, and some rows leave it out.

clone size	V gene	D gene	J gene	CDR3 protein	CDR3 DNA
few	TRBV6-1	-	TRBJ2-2	CASHGDPGELFF	TGTGCCAGTCACGGAGACCCCGGGGAGCTGTTTTTT
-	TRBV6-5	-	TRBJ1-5	CASSDRFQPQHF	TGTGCCAGCAGTGACAGGTTTCAGCCCCAGCATTTT
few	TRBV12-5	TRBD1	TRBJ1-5	CASTTGERLSNQPQHF	TGTGCTAGTACGACAGGGGAAAGGCTTAGCAATCAGCCCCAGCATTTT
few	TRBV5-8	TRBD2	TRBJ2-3	CASSPGLAGRSSTDTQYF	TGTGCCAGCAGCCCCGGACTAGCGGGGAGATCTAGCACAGATACGCAGTATTTT
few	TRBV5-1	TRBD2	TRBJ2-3	CASSFGGGGAADTQYF	TGCGCCAGCAGCTTTGGTGGCGGGGGGGCCGCAGATACGCAGTATTTT
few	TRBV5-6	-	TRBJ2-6	CASSLRTAGANVLTF	TGTGCCAGCAGCTTGAGAACAGCTGGGGCCAACGTCCTGACTTTC
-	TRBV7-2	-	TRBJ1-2	CASSLYSSPGSGYTF	TGTGCCAGCAGCTTATACAGTAGTCCCGGCTCTGGCTACACCTTC
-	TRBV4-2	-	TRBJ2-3	CASSQDLPTSVQYTQYF	TGTGCCAGCAGCCAAGATCTCCCCACTAGTGTACAGTATACGCAGTATTTT
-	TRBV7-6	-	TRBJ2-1	CASSLGQVNEQFF	TGTGCCAGCAGCTTAGGGCAGGTGAACGAGCAGTTCTTC
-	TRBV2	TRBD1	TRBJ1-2	CASSRARGGDDYGYTF	TGTGCCAGCAGTAGGGCTAGAGGGGGCGATGACTATGGCTACACCTTC
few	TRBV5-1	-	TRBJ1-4	CASSDQGQANEKLFF	TGCGCCAGCAGCGATCAGGGGCAGGCTAATGAAAAACTGTTTTTT
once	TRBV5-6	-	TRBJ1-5	CASSLNAGGNQPQHF	TGTGCCAGCAGCTTGAACGCAGGTGGCAATCAGCCCCAGCATTTT
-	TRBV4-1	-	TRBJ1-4	CASSQGSGGGYEKLFF	TGCGCCAGCAGCCAAGGCTCTGGGGGGGGCTATGAAAAACTGTTTTTT
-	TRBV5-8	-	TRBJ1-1	CASSPRQIHEAFF	TGTGCCAGCAGCCCCCGACAGATACATGAAGCTTTCTTT
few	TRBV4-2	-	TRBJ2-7	CASSYDTESYEQYF	TGTGCCAGCAGCTACGACACTGAATCCTACGAGCAGTACTTC
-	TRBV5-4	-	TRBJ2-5	CASSLARAGETQYF	TGTGCCAGCAGCTTGGCCCGGGCAGGGGAGACCCAGTACTTC
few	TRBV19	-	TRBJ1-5	CASSIGRADQPQHF	TGTGCCAGTAGTATTGGCAGGGCAGATCAGCCCCAGCATTTT
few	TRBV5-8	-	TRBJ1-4	CAGRGQVNEKLFF	TGTGCCGGCAGGGGCCAAGTCAATGAAAAACTGTTTTTT
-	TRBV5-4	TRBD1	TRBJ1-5	CASSAGGGGPQPQHF	TGTGCCAGCAGCGCGGGAGGGGGCGGGCCTCAGCCCCAGCATTTT
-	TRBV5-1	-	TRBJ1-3	CASSLYGQLYSGNTIYF	TGCGCCAGCAGCTTGTACGGACAGCTTTACTCTGGAAACACCATATATTTT
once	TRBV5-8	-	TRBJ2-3	CASSLREPDTQYF	TGTGCCAGCAGCCTCAGGGAACCAGATACGCAGTATTTT
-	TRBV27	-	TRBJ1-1	CASSSYPQMNTEAFF	TGTGCCAGCAGTTCCTATCCACAGATGAACACTGAAGCTTTCTTT
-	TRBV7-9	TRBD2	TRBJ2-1	CASVRGYEQFF	TGTGCCAGCGTGCGGGGGTATGAGCAGTTCTTC
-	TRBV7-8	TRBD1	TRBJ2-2	CASSLSAGGRNTGELFF	TGTGCCAGCAGCTTATCCGCAGGGGGCCGGAACACCGGGGAGCTGTTTTTT
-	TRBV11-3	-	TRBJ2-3	CASSLEGRGRRDTQYF	TGTGCCAGCAGCTTAGAGGGCCGGGGGAGAAGGGATACGCAGTATTTT
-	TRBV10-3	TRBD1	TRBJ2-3	CAINERSGGNTDTQYF	TGTGCCATCAACGAGCGTTCAGGGGGCAACACAGATACGCAGTATTTT
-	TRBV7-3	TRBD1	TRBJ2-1	CASSSGGTGGFNEQFF	TGTGCCAGCAGCTCTGGGGGGACAGGGGGCTTCAATGAGCAGTTCTTC
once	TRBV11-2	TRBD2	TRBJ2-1	CASSLGPSGGAYNEQFF	TGTGCCAGCAGCTTAGGTCCCAGCGGGGGGGCCTACAATGAGCAGTTCTTC
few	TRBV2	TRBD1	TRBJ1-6	CASSRQGDNSPLHF	TGTGCCAGCAGCCGACAGGGGGATAATTCACCCCTCCACTTT
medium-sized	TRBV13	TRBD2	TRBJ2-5	CASSSRGLQETQYF	TGTGCCAGCAGTAGTAGGGGACTACAAGAGACCCAGTACTTC
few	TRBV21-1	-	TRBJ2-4	CASSARGQGEKNIQYF	TGTGCCAGCAGCGCGCGGGGACAGGGCGAGAAAAACATTCAGTACTTC